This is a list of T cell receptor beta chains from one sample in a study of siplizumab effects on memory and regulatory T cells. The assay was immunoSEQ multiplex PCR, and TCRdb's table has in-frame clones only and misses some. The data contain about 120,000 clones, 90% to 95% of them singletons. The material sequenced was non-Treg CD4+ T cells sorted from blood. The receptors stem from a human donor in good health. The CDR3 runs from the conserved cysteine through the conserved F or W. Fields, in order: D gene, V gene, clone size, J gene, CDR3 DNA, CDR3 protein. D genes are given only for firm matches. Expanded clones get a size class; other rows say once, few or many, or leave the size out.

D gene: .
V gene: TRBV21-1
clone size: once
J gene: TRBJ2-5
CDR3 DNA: TGTGCCAGCAGCAGGGGACTAGCGGAAAGGGAGACCCAGTACTTC
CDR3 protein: CASSRGLAERETQYF

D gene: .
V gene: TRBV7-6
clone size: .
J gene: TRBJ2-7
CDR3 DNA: TGTGCCAGCAGCTTGACGGGGATCTCCTACGAGCAGTACTTC
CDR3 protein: CASSLTGISYEQYF

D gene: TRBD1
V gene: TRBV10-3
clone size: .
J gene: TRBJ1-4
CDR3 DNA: TGTGCCATCGGACAGGGGGCAACTAATGAAAAACTGTTTTTT
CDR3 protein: CAIGQGATNEKLFF

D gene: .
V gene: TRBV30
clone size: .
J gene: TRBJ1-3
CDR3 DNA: TGTGCCTGTCAACTACCTGGGTTCTCTGGAAACACCATATATTTT
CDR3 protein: CACQLPGFSGNTIYF

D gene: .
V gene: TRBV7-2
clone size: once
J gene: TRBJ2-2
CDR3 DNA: TGTGCCAGCAGGAAAATCCCAGGGTCGAACACCGGGGAGCTGTTTTTT
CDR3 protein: CASRKIPGSNTGELFF

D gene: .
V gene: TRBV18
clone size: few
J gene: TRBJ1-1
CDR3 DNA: TGTGCCAGCTCAAAGGGGCTGGACACTGAAGCTTTCTTT
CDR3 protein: CASSKGLDTEAFF

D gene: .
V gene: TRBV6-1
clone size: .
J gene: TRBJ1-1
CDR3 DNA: TGTGCCACCGAGTTGGGGCTGGGGGACACTGAAGCTTTCTTT
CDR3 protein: CATELGLGDTEAFF

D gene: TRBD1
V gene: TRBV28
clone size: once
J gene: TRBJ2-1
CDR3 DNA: TGTGCCAGCAACCGGGACAGGGTGTTGAATGAGCAGTTCTTC
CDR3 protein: CASNRDRVLNEQFF

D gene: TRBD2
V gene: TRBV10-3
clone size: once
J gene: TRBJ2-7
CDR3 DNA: TGTGCCACTGGACTAGCGGGGGAGAACGAGCAGTACTTC
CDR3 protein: CATGLAGENEQYF

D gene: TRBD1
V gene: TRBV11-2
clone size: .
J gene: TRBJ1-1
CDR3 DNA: TGTGCCAGCAGCTTAGATAGGTTTGCCCGGACAGGGCGGGGGGGGACTGAAGCTTTCTTT
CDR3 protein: CASSLDRFARTGRGGTEAFF

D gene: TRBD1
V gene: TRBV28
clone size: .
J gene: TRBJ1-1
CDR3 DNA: TGTGCCAACCAACCGGGACAGGGGGTTCCCAACACTGAAGCTTTCTTT
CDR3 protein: CANQPGQGVPNTEAFF

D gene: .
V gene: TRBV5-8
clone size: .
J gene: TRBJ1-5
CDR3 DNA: TGTGCCAGCAGCTCTCGACCGGGGACTAGCAATCAGCCCCAGCATTTT
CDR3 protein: CASSSRPGTSNQPQHF

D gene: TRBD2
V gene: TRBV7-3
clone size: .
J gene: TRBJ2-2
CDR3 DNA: TGTGCCAGCAGCTTGCGGGGAGGGAGGACCGGGGAGCTGTTTTTT
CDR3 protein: CASSLRGGRTGELFF

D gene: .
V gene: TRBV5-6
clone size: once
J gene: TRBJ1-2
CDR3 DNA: TGTGCCAGCATCTCCTGGACGGTTAACTATGGCTACACCTTC
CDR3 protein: CASISWTVNYGYTF

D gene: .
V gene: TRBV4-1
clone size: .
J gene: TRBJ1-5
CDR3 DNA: TGCGCCAGCAGCCCCTACTTCGAGCGGAATCAGCCCCAGCATTTT
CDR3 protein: CASSPYFERNQPQHF

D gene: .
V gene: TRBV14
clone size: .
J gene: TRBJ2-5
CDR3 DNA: TGTGCCAGCAGCCAAGTGTCCGGTACCCAGCAGTACTTC
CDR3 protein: CASSQVSGTQQYF

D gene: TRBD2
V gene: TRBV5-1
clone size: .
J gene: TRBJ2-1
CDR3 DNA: TGCGCCAGCAGCTATGCGGGGGGGTCGTACAATGAGCAGTTCTTC
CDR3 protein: CASSYAGGSYNEQFF

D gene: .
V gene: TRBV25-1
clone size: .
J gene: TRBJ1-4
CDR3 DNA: TGTGCCAGCAGCCCAGGGGCAAGTGAAAAACTGTTTTTT
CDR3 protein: CASSPGASEKLFF

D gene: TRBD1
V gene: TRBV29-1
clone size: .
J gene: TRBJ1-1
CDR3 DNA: TGCAGCGTGACTGGGGACAGGGCCCAATTTACTACGAACACTGAAGCTTTCTTT
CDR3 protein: CSVTGDRAQFTTNTEAFF

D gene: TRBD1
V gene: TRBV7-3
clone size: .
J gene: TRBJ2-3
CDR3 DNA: TGTGCCAGCAGTCTAATAGGGGGCCAGCCAGATACGCAGTATTTT
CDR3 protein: CASSLIGGQPDTQYF

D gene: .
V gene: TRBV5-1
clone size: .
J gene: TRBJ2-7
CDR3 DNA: TGCGCCAGCAGCTCAGACCGTTACTACGAGCAGTACTTC
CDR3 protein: CASSSDRYYEQYF

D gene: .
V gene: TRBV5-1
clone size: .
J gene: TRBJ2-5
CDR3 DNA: TGCGCCAGCAGCGCGGGACTTCAAGAGACCCAGTACTTC
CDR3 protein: CASSAGLQETQYF

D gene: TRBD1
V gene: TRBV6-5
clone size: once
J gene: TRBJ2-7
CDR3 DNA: TGTGCCAGCAGTCTACAGGGGGGCTACGAGCAGTACTTC
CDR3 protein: CASSLQGGYEQYF

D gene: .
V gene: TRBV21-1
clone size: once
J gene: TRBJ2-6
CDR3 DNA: TGTGCCAGCAGCAAACCGTCGAGAAGGGACAGGTTCCCTTTAGCCCCTTCTGGGGCCAACGTCCTGACTTTC
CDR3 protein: CASSKPSRRDRFPLAPSGANVLTF

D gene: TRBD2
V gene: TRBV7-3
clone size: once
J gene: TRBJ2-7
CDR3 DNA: TGTGCCAGCAGCGCCCGGACTAGCGGGAAGGGCGAGCAGTACTTC
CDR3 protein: CASSARTSGKGEQYF

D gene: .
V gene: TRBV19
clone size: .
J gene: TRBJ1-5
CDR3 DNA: TGTGCCAGTACCGCACAAGGCCAGTGGCAGCCCCAGCATTTT
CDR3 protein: CASTAQGQWQPQHF

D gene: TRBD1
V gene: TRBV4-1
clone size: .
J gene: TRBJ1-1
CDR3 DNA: TGCGCCAGCAGCTTCTTAACAGGGGCCACTGAAGCTTTCTTT
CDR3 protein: CASSFLTGATEAFF

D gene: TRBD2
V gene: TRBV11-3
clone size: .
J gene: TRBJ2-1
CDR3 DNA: TGTGCCAGCAGCTCGGGTAGCGGGGGGAGCTCCTACAATGAGCAGTTCTTC
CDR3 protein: CASSSGSGGSSYNEQFF

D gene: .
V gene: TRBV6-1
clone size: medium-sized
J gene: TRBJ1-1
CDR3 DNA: TGTGCCAGCAGCATAGGAATTAACACTGAAGCTTTCTTT
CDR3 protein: CASSIGINTEAFF

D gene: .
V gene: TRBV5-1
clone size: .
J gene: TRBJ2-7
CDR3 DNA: TGCGCCAGCAGCTTGGCCGGAGAGGGGACCTACGAGCAGTACTTC
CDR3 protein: CASSLAGEGTYEQYF

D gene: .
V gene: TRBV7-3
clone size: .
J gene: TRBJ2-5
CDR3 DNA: TGTGCCAGCAGCCCTACTGCGGGGGCGGTAAAGACCCAGTACTTC
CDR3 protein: CASSPTAGAVKTQYF